Below, one T cell receptor (beta chain) is given with its context. What it recognizes is unknown. V lost 4 bases, J lost 0 bases, and 7 bases lay in between. CDR1 and CDR2 (germline): DFQATT, SNEGSKA (reference sequence). This CDR3 has 14 residues. The data were taken from a study of response to subunit inactivated influenza vaccine. Overall study findings and caveats: Few additional T cells are recruited per seasonal influenza vaccination, authors suggested.

One entry per CDR3 protein, called by TCRdb with MiXCR from the RT-PCR reads. The data hold 650,000 or so distinct CDR3 sequences, with roughly 15% observed a single time. The source is a man aged 50 or older who received an inactivated influenza vaccine. This chain uses TRBV20-1 with TRBJ2-6; no firm D call. This material consisted of PBMCs from blood, taken approximately 15 days before vaccination. The CDR3 sequence is CSATRHSGANVLTF. The CDR3 nucleotides are TGCAGTGCTACCCGGCACTCTGGGGCCAACGTCCTGACTTTC.